This T cell receptor beta chain is drawn from a study of neurological immune-mediated disorders. TCRdb reanalysed the 5' RACE reads using MiXCR and keeps one entry per CDR3 protein. This repertoire shows 40,000 to 50,000 distinct CDR3 sequences, roughly 2% found once; its top ten account for 2.2%. CDR1 and CDR2 (germline): KGHSH, LQKENI. V was pared by 3 bases and J by 6 bases, with 11 bases of the junction left unmatched. The CDR3 length is 17 residues. This TCR derives from a woman between 35 and 50 years old with multiple sclerosis. Sequenced sample: PBMCs. The V gene is TRBV18, the J gene TRBJ1-2, with 12 positions matching TRBD1. The CDR3, as DNA: TGTGCCAGCTCACCGGCTCCTGCGGGACAGGGGGCAAATGGCTACACCTTC. It is translated as CASSPAPAGQGANGYTF.